Each of the 30 T cell receptor beta chains below was sequenced from the same sample in a study of blood T cell repertoires in COVID-19. Method: immunoSEQ multiplex PCR; TCRdb's copy keeps in-frame clones and lacks some. The table lists 250,000 to 350,000 clones, approximately 88% of them singletons. Sequencing was carried out using peripheral blood. Receptor source: a man between 18 and 29 years old with active or convalescent COVID-19.

This chain connects TRBV4-2 to TRBJ2-7, with 8 positions matching TRBD2. Germline trimming cut 0 bases from V and 0 bases from J; bases unmatched to any gene: 16. There are 20 residues in the CDR3. Germline CDR1 and CDR2: LGHNA and YNFKEQ. CDR3 DNA: TGTGCCAGCAGCCAAGATTCGGGGGCGGGGGGCGGCCCGTCCTCCTACGAGCAGTACTTC. Translating it yields CASSQDSGAGGGPSSYEQYF.

This clone was seen once. The V and J genes are TRBV29-1 and TRBJ2-3; tentative D call: TRBD2 (5 bases). The CDR3 loop spans 11 amino acids. CDR1 and CDR2 from the germline V gene are SQVTM and ANQGSEA. Trimming removed 5 bases from V and 13 bases from J, with 16 bases in between. This CDR3 is CSVLLGEKEYF. The CDR3 DNA sequence: TGCAGCGTTCTTCTCGGGGAAAAGGAGTATTTT.

The chain links TRBV18 to TRBJ1-3; D unresolved. This CDR3 is 15 amino acids long. V dropped 2 bases and J dropped 0 bases, with 8 bases sitting between them. In germline, CDR1 is KGHSH, CDR2 LQKENI. The CDR3 region is CASSPGASSGNTIYF. The CDR3 DNA sequence: TGTGCCAGCTCACCAGGCGCTAGCTCTGGAAACACCATATATTTT.

This clone was observed once. J is TRBJ2-1 and V is TRBV12-5, with TRBD2 matching over 7 bases. The CDR3 sequence is 14 residues long. CDR1 is LGHNT, CDR2 FRNRAP, per germline. V was pared by 8 bases and J by 13 bases, with 17 bases of the junction left unmatched. CDR3 residues: CASSVAASGGRQFF. The CDR3 DNA reads TGTGCTAGTAGTGTTGCAGCCTCGGGGGGTCGTCAGTTCTTC. Variable domain in full (rest from reference TRBV12-5 and TRBJ2-1): DARVTQTPRHKVTEMGQEVTMRCQPILGHNTVFWYRQTMMQGLELLAYFRNRAPLDDSGMPKDRFSAEMPDATLATLKIQPSEPRDSAVYFCASSVAASGGRQFFGPGTRLTVL.

J is TRBJ1-1 and V is TRBV9; D unresolved. In germline, CDR1 is SGDLS, CDR2 YYNGEE. The CDR3 loop spans 13 amino acids. V lost 0 bases and J 11 bases, leaving 14 bases between the germline ends. CDR3 loop: CASSVGSEGGAFF. For the CDR3, the DNA is TGTGCCAGCAGCGTAGGGAGCGAGGGAGGGGCTTTCTTT.

This sequence joins TRBV5-1 and TRBJ1-1; D possibly corresponds to TRBD1 (6 bases). Germline CDR1 SGHRS, CDR2 YFSETQ. Trimming took off 4 bases at V and 0 bases at J, with 10 bases between the two ends. CDR3 length: 14 amino acids. DNA of the CDR3: TGCGCCAGCAGCCTGGGACACCTGAACACTGAAGCTTTCTTT. Translation: CASSLGHLNTEAFF.

V usage is TRBV29-1 and J usage is TRBJ2-2; 10 bases agree with TRBD2. The CDR3 spans 15 residues. Trimming removed 7 bases from V and 3 bases from J; junction bases left unmatched: 8. Germline lookup yields CDR1 SQVTM and CDR2 ANQGSEA. In DNA, the CDR3 is TGCAGCGCTCGCCTAGCGGGGGTGGACACCGGGGAGCTGTTTTTT. This encodes CSARLAGVDTGELFF.

This chain links TRBV29-1 with TRBJ2-3, with D uncertain. The CDR3 extends over 12 amino acids. Germline loops: CDR1 SQVTM, CDR2 ANQGSEA. Trimming pared 5 bases from V and 0 bases from J, leaving 6 bases between. The CDR3 coding sequence is TGCAGCGTTCGTCCTAGCACAGATACGCAGTATTTT. This gives the protein CSVRPSTDTQYF.

For the CDR3, the DNA is TGCGCCAGCAGCCAAGACCCCCGGGACAGGGCCGGGTATGGCTACACCTTC. Translated: CASSQDPRDRAGYGYTF. The rearrangement links TRBV4-1 to TRBJ1-2; TRBD1 matches at 9 bases. This CDR3 region has 17 residues. Germline-derived CDR1 and CDR2 are MGHRA and YSYEKL. After removal of 0 bases from V and 5 bases from J, the junction contained 10 bases not matched to a gene.

This chain connects TRBV7-3 to TRBJ2-5; D gene unclear. Germline V gene sequence: CDR1 SGHTA, CDR2 FQGTGA. V was cut by 0 bases and J by 3 bases, with 11 bases left in between. CDR3 length equals 15 residues. CDR3 amino acids: CASSLTFSREETQYF. CDR3 nucleotides: TGTGCCAGCAGCTTAACTTTCAGCCGGGAAGAGACCCAGTACTTC.

The chain has TRBV27 and TRBJ2-7, with D maybe TRBD1 (5 bases). V was shortened by 3 bases and J by 4 bases, with 16 bases between the two germline ends. Germline assignment: CDR1 MNHEY and CDR2 SMNVEV (reference sequence). This CDR3 has 15 residues. CDR3 nucleotides: TGTGCCAGCAGTTTCCGCGCAGGGATCGGATACGAGCAGTACTTC. Its protein is CASSFRAGIGYEQYF.

J is TRBJ1-4 and V is TRBV10-2; 7 bases agree with TRBD1. Germline-derived CDR1 and CDR2 are WSHSY and SAAADI. The CDR3 covers 15 residues. V shed 8 bases and J 4 bases; nucleotides not matched to a gene: 10. The CDR3 DNA reads as TGCGCCAGCTGGGATCCGGGACAGATTAATGAAAAACTGTTTTTT. Its translation is CASWDPGQINEKLFF.

This chain uses TRBV6-1 with TRBJ2-7; D might be TRBD2 (5 bases). The germline V and J ends were trimmed by 0 bases and 0 bases, with 15 bases remaining between them. The CDR3 length is 17 residues. Germline CDR1 is MNHNS and CDR2 is SASEGT. The CDR3 protein is CASSEALIERNSYEQYF. In DNA, the CDR3 is TGTGCCAGCAGTGAAGCGCTAATAGAGCGGAACTCCTACGAGCAGTACTTC.

The chain recombines TRBV6-2 or TRBV6-3 with TRBJ1-1; no clear D. CDR3 length: 12 amino acids. The V gene's germline CDR1 is MNHEY and CDR2 SVGEGT. V was trimmed by 2 bases and J by 7 bases, leaving 8 bases between them. This CDR3 reads CASSYPGDEAFF. CDR3 DNA sequence: TGTGCCAGCAGTTACCCCGGGGATGAAGCTTTCTTT.

The chain has TRBV28 and TRBJ1-2, with D possibly matching TRBD1 (5 bases). This CDR3 comprises 15 residues. The V gene's germline CDR1 is MDHEN and CDR2 SYDVKM. Between the trimmed V and J ends, which lost 4 bases and 6 bases, there was a span of 18 bases. CDR3 sequence (DNA): TGTGCCAGCAGTTCCCCGGCCGGCGGGGCGGATGGCTACACCTTC. This encodes CASSSPAGGADGYTF.

V gene TRBV5-1 combines with J gene TRBJ2-6, with TRBD2 as a possible D gene (5 bases). From germline, CDR1 is SGHRS and CDR2 YFSETQ. The CDR3 totals 16 residues. The germline V and J ends were trimmed by 4 bases and 0 bases, with 11 bases remaining between them. The CDR3 DNA sequence: TGCGCCAGCAGCGAGGGCCTAAGCTCTGGGGCCAACGTCCTGACTTTC. This codes for CASSEGLSSGANVLTF.

The chain is built from TRBV6-5 and TRBJ2-1, with 9 positions matching TRBD1. The CDR3 sequence is 15 residues long. The germline V gene encodes CDR1 MNHEY and CDR2 SVGAGI. J gave up 7 bases and V 6 bases, and 10 bases lay outside the gene matches. CDR3 protein: CASRDRGPRTNEQFF. The CDR3 DNA reads TGTGCCAGCAGGGACAGGGGCCCCCGGACGAATGAGCAGTTCTTC.

The chain has TRBV27 and TRBJ1-3; TRBD1 matches at 8 bases. The length of the CDR3 is 15 residues. Looked up from germline, CDR1 is MNHEY and CDR2 is SMNVEV (reference sequence). J was trimmed by 1 base and V by 3 bases; bases with no gene match: 2. The CDR3 DNA sequence: TGTGCCAGCAGTTTGACAGGGGTTTCTGGAAACACCATATATTTT. Translated, it gives CASSLTGVSGNTIYF.

The DNA of the CDR3 is TGTGCCACCAGCAGAGATGGGGGGGCAGCTTTCAATGAGCAGTTCTTC. Translating gives CATSRDGGAAFNEQFF. This sequence joins TRBV15 and TRBJ2-1, with D tentatively TRBD2 (7 bases). Germline V gene lookup returns CDR1 LNHNV and CDR2 YYDKDF (reference sequence). Between the trimmed V and J ends, which lost 0 bases and 6 bases, there was a span of 15 bases. The CDR3 is 16 amino acids. The variable domain in full, completed from reference TRBV15 and TRBJ2-1, reads DAMVIQNPRYQVTQFGKPVTLSCSQTLNHNVMYWYQQKSSQAPKLLFHYYDKDFNNEADTPDNFQSRRPNTSFCFLDIRSPGLGDTAMYLCATSRDGGAAFNEQFFGPGTRLTVL.

DNA of the CDR3: TGTGCCAGCAGCTTAGGGGGACAGCTTCTCCACTTT. Translation gives CASSLGGQLLHF. V usage is TRBV7-8 and J usage is TRBJ1-6; 7 positions agree with TRBD1. From germline, CDR1 is SGHVS and CDR2 FQNEAQ. The junction had 4 bases not matched to a gene; V was cut back by 1 base and J by 16 bases. The CDR3 runs 12 residues.

The V and J genes are TRBV3-1 (or the pseudogene TRBV3-2) and TRBJ2-1; 11 bases fit TRBD2. Germline values: CDR1 LGHDT, CDR2 YNNKEL (reference sequence). Germline trimming cut 0 bases from V and 4 bases from J; bases unmatched to any gene: 5. The CDR3 covers 17 residues. The CDR3 coding sequence is TGTGCCAGCAGCCAAGATCTGACTAGCGGGGCTTACAATGAGCAGTTCTTC. Residues: CASSQDLTSGAYNEQFF.

Only a few counts were recorded for this clone. V usage is TRBV21-1 and J usage is TRBJ2-7; the D call in the table, TRBD1, was not verified against the DNA. TRBV21-1 represents a pseudogene. The CDR3 totals 16 residues. The CDR3 DNA sequence: TGTGCCAGCAGCAGTCCCGGGACAGGCATATCCTACGAGCAGTACTTC. This gives the protein CASSSPGTGISYEQYF.

A single count supports this clone. The V and J genes are TRBV9 and TRBJ2-3, with TRBD1 identical over 7 bases. Germline CDR1 is SGDLS and CDR2 is YYNGEE. This CDR3 comprises 16 residues. V dropped 3 bases and J dropped 5; count of bases not matched to a gene: 12. The CDR3, as DNA: TGTGCCAGCAGCGGAGCAATCGGGACAGTTCAAGATACGCAGTATTTT. It specifies CASSGAIGTVQDTQYF.

The rearrangement joins TRBV7-9 to TRBJ2-7; 7 positions agree with TRBD2. Germline CDR1 reads SEHNR; CDR2 reads FQNEAQ (reference sequence). The ends lost 4 bases at V and 5 bases at J; junction bases unmatched: 8. The CDR3 length is 14 residues. The chain's CDR3 is CASSSLGRANEQYF. The CDR3 coding sequence is TGTGCCAGCAGCTCCCTGGGGAGGGCCAACGAGCAGTACTTC.

The chain has TRBV12-5 and TRBJ1-1; no firm D call. Germline-derived CDR1 and CDR2 are LGHNT and FRNRAP. There are 14 residues in the CDR3. Trimming stripped 3 bases from V and 5 bases from J, with 13 bases between. The CDR3 DNA sequence: TGTGCTAGTGGTTTTCCAGGCGATTCGACTGAAGCTTTCTTT. Its translation is CASGFPGDSTEAFF.

The genes are TRBV19 and TRBJ1-2; D possibly corresponds to TRBD1 (5 bases). The germline CDR1 and CDR2 sequences are LNHDA and SQIVND (reference sequence). Trimming removed 7 bases from V and 1 base from J, with 13 bases in between. This CDR3 has 14 amino acids. In DNA form, the CDR3 reads TGTGCCAGTACCTTGGGGCTCTATAACTATGGCTACACCTTC. It yields the protein CASTLGLYNYGYTF.

V and J are TRBV5-1 and TRBJ2-7, with 7 bases fitting TRBD1. Germline V gene lookup returns CDR1 SGHRS and CDR2 YFSETQ. Unmatched junction bases numbered 6, after V lost 0 bases and J lost 3 bases. The CDR3 is 15 residues long. The CDR3 coding sequence is TGCGCCAGCAGCTTGGTCGGACAGGTACTCTACGAGCAGTACTTC. Translated: CASSLVGQVLYEQYF.

The chain couples TRBV5-4 to TRBJ2-7; 7 bases are a match to TRBD2. In germline, CDR1 is SGHNT, CDR2 YYREEE (reference sequence). Unmatched junction bases numbered 6, after V lost 4 bases and J lost 2 bases. The CDR3 totals 14 residues. The CDR3, as DNA: TGTGCCAGCAGCCGGGGGGAGACGACCTACGAGCAGTACTTC. Translated: CASSRGETTYEQYF.

This rearrangement joins TRBV4-3 to TRBJ2-1, with 8 bases aligning to TRBD1. This CDR3 region has 16 residues. Germline values: CDR1 LGHNA, CDR2 YSLEER. The V gene end was trimmed by 1 base and the J gene end by 5 bases; junction bases not matched to a gene: 7. In nucleotides, the CDR3 is TGCGCCAGCAGCCAAGGGACAGGGAATTCGAACAATGAGCAGTTCTTC. Protein sequence: CASSQGTGNSNNEQFF.

The genes are TRBV7-9 and TRBJ2-5; 8 bases are shared with TRBD1. Germline V gives CDR1 SEHNR, CDR2 FQNEAQ (reference sequence). V shed 5 bases, J shed 4 bases, and the junction held 9 bases outside the gene matches. The CDR3 has 15 residues. CDR3 coding DNA: TGTGCCAGCAGCCCGGTCCTGACAGGGGCAGAGACCCAGTACTTC. Protein: CASSPVLTGAETQYF.